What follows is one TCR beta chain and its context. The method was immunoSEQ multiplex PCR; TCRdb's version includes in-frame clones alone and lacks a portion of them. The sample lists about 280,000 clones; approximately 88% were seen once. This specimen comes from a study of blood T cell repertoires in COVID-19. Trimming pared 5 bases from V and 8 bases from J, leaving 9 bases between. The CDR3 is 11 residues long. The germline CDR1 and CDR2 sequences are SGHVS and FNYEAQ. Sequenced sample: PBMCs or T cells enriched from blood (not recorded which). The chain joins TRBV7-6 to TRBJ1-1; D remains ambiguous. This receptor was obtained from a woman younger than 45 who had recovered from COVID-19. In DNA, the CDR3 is TGTGCCAGCAGCCCCGGTTACGAAGCTTTCTTT. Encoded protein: CASSPGYEAFF.